This T cell receptor beta chain was found in a study of shared clonotypes between healthy human individuals. Per the study methods: Sequence data from immunoSEQ were junction-only and lacked quality scores; consequently, filtering differed. Profiling relied on immunoSEQ multiplex PCR, and the TCRdb table lists in-frame clones only, not all of them. D and trimming come from the DNA, and the V and J calls and clone size come from that table. The sample consists of 2 million to 2.5 million clones, just over 90% of them appearing once. Study conclusions and caveats: Clonotypes which were not shared had lower generation probabilities than clonotypes that all four donors shared. Naive subsets, compared against memory subsets, generally had larger estimated richness values. Sharing of clonotypes among donors was expected to vary with sequencing depth.

Positively selected for CCR7, the CD45RO-negative cells used as naive CD8 cells excluded terminally differentiated effector memory CD45RA+ cells. Germline values: CDR1 MNHEY, CDR2 SMNVEV (reference sequence). Trimming took 8 bases from V and 3 from J, leaving 5 bases between them. This CDR3 contains 10 residues. As for this clone: Its antigen is not known. Other nucleotide sequences from this sample produce the same CDR3.

What was sequenced was naive CD8+ T cells from PBMCs. V usage is TRBV27 and J usage is TRBJ2-7, with D hard to call. The receptor comes from a man younger than 35 in good health. Some clones in this sample may be carry-over from other donors' samples. CDR3 in DNA: TGTGCCAGCGGCTTCTACGAGCAGTACTTC. As protein: CASGFYEQYF.